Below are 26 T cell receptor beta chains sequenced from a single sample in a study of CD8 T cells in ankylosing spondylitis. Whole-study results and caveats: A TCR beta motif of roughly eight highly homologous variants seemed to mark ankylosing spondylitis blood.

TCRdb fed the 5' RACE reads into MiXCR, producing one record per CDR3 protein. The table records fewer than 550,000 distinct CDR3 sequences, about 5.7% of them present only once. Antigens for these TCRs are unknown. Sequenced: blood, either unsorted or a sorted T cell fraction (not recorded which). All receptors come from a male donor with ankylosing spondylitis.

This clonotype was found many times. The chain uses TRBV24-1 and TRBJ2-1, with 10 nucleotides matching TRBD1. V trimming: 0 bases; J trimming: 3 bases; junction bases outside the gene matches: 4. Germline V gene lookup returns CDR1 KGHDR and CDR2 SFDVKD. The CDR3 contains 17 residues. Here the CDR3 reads CATSDLSGQGNYNEQFF. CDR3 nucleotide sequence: TGTGCCACCAGTGATTTGTCGGGACAGGGGAACTACAATGAGCAGTTCTTC.

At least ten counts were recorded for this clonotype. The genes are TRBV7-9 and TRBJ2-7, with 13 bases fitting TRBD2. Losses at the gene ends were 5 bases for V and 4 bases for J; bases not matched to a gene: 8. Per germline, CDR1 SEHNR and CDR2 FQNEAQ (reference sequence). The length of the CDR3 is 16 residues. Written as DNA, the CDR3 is TGTGCCAGCAGCCGTTGGACTAGCGGGAGTAGGTACGAGCAGTACTTC. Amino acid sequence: CASSRWTSGSRYEQYF.

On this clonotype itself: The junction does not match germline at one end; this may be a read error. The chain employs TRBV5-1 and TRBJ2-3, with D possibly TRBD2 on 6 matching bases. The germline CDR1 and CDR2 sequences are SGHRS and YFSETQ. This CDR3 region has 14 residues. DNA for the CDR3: TGCGTCAGCAGCTTTACGGGAGTCACAGATACGCAGTATTTT. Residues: CVSSFTGVTDTQYF.

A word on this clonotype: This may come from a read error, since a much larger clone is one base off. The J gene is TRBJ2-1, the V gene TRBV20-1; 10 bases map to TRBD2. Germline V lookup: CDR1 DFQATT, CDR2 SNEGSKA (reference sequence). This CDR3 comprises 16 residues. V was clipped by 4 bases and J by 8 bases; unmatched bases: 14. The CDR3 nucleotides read TGCAGTGCTATAGATCTGGCTAGCGGGGGTTTCTATGAGCAGTTCTTC. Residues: CSAIDLASGGFYEQFF.

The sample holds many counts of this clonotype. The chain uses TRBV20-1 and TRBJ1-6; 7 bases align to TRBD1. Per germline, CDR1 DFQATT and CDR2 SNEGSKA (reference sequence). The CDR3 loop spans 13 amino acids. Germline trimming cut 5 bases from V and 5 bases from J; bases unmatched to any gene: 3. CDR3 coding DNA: TGCAGTGCTGCCGGGACAGATAATTCACCCCTCCACTTT. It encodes CSAAGTDNSPLHF.

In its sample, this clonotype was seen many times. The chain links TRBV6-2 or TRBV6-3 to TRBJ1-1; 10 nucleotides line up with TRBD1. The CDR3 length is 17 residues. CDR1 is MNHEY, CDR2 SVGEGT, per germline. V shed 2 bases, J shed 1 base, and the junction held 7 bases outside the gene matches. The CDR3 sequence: CASSYRGDRGQNTEAFF. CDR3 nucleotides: TGTGCCAGCAGTTACCGGGGGGACAGGGGACAGAACACTGAAGCTTTCTTT.

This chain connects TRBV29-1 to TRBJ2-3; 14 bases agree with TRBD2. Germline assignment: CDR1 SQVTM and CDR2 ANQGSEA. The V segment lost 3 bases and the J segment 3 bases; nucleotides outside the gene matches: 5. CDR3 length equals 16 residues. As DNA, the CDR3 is TGCAGCGTTGACGGGACTAGCGGGAGTTGGACAGATACGCAGTATTTT. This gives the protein CSVDGTSGSWTDTQYF.

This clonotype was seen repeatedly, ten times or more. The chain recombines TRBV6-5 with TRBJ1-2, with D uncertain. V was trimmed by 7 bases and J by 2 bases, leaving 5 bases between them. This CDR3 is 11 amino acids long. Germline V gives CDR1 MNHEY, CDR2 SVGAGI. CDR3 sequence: CASKRNYGYTF. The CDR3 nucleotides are TGTGCCAGCAAACGGAACTATGGCTACACCTTC.

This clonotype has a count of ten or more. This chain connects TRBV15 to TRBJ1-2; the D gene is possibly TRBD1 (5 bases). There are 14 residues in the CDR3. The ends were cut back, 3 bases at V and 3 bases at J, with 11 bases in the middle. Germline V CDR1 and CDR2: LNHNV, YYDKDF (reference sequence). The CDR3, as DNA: TGTGCCACCAGCAGCAATGTAGGGGACTATGGCTACACCTTC. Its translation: CATSSNVGDYGYTF.

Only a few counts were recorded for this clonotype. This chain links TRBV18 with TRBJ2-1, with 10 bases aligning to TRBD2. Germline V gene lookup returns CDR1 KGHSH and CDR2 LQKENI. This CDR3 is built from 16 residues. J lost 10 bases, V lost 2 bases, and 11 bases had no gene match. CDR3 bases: TGTGCCAGCTCACCAAGAGTAATAGCGGGAGGAGGGGAGCAGTTCTTC. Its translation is CASSPRVIAGGGEQFF.

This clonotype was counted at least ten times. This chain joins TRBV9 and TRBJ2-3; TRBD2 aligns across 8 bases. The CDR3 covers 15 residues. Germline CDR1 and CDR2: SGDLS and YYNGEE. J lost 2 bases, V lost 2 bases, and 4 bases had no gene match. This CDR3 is CASSVGGAHTDTQYF. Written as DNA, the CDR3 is TGTGCCAGCAGCGTCGGGGGGGCTCACACAGATACGCAGTATTTT.

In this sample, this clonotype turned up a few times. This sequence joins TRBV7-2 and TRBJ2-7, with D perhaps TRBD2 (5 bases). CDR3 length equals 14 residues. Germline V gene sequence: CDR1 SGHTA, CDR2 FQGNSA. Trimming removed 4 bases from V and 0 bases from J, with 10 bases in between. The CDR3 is CASSSDWNSYEQYF. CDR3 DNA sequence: TGTGCCAGCAGCTCGGACTGGAACTCCTACGAGCAGTACTTC.

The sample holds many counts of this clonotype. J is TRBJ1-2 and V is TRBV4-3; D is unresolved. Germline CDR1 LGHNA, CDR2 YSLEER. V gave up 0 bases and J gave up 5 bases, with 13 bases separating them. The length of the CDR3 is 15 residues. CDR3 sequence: CASSQEGHPGYGYTF. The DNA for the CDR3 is TGCGCCAGCAGCCAAGAGGGCCACCCGGGGTATGGCTACACCTTC.

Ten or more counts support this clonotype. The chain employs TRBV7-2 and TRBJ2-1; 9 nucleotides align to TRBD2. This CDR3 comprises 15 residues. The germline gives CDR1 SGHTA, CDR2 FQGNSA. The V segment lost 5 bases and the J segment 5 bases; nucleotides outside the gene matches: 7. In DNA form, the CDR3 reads TGTGCCAGCAGCACCGGGACTAGCCGACACAATGAGCAGTTCTTC. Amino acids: CASSTGTSRHNEQFF.

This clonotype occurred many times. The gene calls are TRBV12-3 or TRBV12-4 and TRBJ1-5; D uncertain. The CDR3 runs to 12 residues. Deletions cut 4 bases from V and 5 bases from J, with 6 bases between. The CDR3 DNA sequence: TGTGCCAGCAGTTGGAGCCATCAGCCCCAGCATTTT. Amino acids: CASSWSHQPQHF.

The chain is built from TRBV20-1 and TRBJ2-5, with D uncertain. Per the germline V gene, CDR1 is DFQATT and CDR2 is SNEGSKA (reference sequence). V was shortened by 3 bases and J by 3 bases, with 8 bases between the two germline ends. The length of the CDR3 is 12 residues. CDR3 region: CSASRREETQYF. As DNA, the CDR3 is TGCAGTGCTAGCCGCAGAGAAGAGACCCAGTACTTC.

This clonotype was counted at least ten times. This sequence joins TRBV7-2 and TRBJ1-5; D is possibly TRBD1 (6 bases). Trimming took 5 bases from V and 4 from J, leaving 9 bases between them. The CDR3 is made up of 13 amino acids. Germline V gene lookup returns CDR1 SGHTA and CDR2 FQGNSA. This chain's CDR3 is CASSVDRNQPQHF. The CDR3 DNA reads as TGTGCCAGCAGCGTAGACAGGAATCAGCCCCAGCATTTT. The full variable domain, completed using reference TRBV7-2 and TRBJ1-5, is GAGVSQSPSNKVTEKGKDVELRCDPISGHTALYWYRQSLGQGLEFLIYFQGNSAPDKSGLPSDRFSAERTGGSVSTLTIQRTQQEDSAVYLCASSVDRNQPQHFGDGTRLSIL.

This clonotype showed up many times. The CDR3 reads CASSYGTGISEAFF. For the CDR3, the DNA is TGCGCCAGCAGCTACGGGACAGGGATCTCTGAAGCTTTCTTT. This chain links TRBV5-1 with TRBJ1-1, with 9 bases matching TRBD1. Germline CDR1 is SGHRS and CDR2 is YFSETQ. The CDR3 runs 14 residues. Trimming at V came to 3 bases and at J to 6 bases, leaving 6 bases not matched to a gene.

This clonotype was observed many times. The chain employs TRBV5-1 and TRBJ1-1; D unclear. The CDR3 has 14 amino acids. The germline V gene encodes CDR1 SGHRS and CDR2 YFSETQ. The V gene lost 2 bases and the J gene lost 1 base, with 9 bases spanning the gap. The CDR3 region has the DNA TGCGCCAGCAGCTTCCTAGAACCGAACACTGAAGCTTTCTTT. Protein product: CASSFLEPNTEAFF.

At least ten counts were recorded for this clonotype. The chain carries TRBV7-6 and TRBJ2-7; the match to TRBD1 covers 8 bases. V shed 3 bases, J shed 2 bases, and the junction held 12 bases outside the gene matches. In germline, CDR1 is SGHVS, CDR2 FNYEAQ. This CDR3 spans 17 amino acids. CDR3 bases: TGTGCCAGCAGCTTTCGTCCAGGGGGCGTAGGTGCCTACGAGCAGTACTTC. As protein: CASSFRPGGVGAYEQYF. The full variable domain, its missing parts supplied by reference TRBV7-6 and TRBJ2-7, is GAGVSQSPRYKVTKRGQDVALRCDPISGHVSLYWYRQALGQGPEFLTYFNYEAQQDKSGLPNDRFSAERPEGSISTLTIQRTEQRDSAMYRCASSFRPGGVGAYEQYFGPGTRLTVT.

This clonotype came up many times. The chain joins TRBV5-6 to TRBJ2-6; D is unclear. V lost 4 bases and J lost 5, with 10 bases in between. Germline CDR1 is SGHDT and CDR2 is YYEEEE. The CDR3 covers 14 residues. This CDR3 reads CASSLLMWANVLTF. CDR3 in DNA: TGTGCCAGCAGCCTTCTAATGTGGGCCAACGTCCTGACTTTC. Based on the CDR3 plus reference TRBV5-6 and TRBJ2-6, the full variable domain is DAGVTQSPTHLIKTRGQQVTLRCSPKSGHDTVSWYQQALGQGPQFIFQYYEEEERQRGNFPDRFSGHQFPNYSSELNVNALLLGDSALYLCASSLLMWANVLTFGAGSRLTVL.

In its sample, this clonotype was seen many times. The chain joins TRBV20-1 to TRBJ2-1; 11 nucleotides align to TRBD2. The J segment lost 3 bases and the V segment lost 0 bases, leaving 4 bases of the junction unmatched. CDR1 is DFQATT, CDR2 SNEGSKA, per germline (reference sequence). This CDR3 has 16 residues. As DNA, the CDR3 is TGCAGTGCTAGAGATCCACTAGCGGGGGACTACAATGAGCAGTTCTTC. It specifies CSARDPLAGDYNEQFF.

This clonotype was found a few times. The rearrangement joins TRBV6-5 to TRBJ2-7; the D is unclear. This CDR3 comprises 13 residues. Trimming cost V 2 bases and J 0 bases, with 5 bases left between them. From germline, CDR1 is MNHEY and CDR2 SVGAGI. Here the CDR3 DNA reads TGTGCCAGCAGTTACCTAAGCTCCTACGAGCAGTACTTC. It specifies CASSYLSSYEQYF.

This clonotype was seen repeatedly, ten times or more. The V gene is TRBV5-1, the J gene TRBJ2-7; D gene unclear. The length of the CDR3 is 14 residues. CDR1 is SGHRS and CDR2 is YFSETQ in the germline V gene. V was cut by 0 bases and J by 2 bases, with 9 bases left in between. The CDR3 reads CASSLAQTTYEQYF. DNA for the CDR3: TGCGCCAGCAGCTTGGCGCAAACCACCTACGAGCAGTACTTC.

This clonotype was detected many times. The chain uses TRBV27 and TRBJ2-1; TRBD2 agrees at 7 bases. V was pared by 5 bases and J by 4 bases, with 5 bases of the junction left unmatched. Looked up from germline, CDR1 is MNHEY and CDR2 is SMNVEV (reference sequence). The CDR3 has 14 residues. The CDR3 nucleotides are TGTGCCAGCAGTGGGGCGGGAGCTTACAATGAGCAGTTCTTC. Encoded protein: CASSGAGAYNEQFF.

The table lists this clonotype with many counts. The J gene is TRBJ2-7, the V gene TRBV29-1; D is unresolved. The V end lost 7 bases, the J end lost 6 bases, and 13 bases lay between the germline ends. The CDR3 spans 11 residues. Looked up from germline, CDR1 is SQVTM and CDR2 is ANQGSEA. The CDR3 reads CSALLGSEQYF. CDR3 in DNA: TGCAGCGCCCTGCTTGGCAGCGAGCAGTACTTC.